This TCR beta chain was observed in a study of technical replicates of blood from several donors. Using immunoSEQ multiplex PCR, the repertoire was profiled, and TCRdb retains in-frame clones only, with some absent. Seen here are about 75,000 clones, approximately 97% observed once, and the top ten hold about 0.29%. The CDR3 spans 14 residues. V lost 7 bases, J lost 2 bases, and 14 bases lay in between. Germline-derived CDR1 and CDR2 are MGHDK and SYGVNS. The sequence was collected from a human donor in good health. V usage is TRBV25-1 and J usage is TRBJ1-1; the D gene is possibly TRBD1 (5 bases). Specimen: T cells isolated from PBMCs. CDR3 amino acids: CASKNAGQNTEAFF. The CDR3 nucleotides are TGTGCCAGCAAGAACGCTGGACAAAACACTGAAGCTTTCTTT. Full variable domain (outside the CDR3, taken from reference TRBV25-1 and TRBJ1-1): EADIYQTPRYLVIGTGKKITLECSQTMGHDKMYWYQQDPGMELHLIHYSYGVNSTEKGDLSSESTVSRIRTEHFPLTLESARPSHTSQYLCASKNAGQNTEAFFGQGTRLTVV.